The 32 T cell receptor beta chains below were found in one sample sequenced in a study of tissue T cells after allogeneic stem cell transplantation. Libraries were prepared by immunoSEQ multiplex PCR; TCRdb keeps only in-frame clonotypes and omits some of them. The sample records just over 20,000 clones, about 70% being singletons. The sequencing input was blood. These TCRs come from a female BALB/c mouse in good health. The strain's MHC haplotype is H2-d.

Turning to this clone: Gene names refer to mouse genes. The read gets to within 1 residue of the CDR3 end, and the germline J gene fills in the rest. The chain is built from TRBV5 and TRBJ1-4; the D gene is possibly TRBD1 (5 bases). The CDR3 runs 15 residues. Deletions cut 0 bases from V and 6 bases from J, with 11 bases between. The germline V gene encodes CDR1 LGHNA and CDR2 YNLKQL (reference sequence). CDR3 region: CASSQDPGRDERLFF. CDR3 bases read: TGTGCCAGCAGCCAAGATCCAGGGAGGGACGAAAGATTATTT.

To note about this clone: The gene symbols are mouse symbols. The DNA ends 1 residue before the CDR3 does, and the rest of the CDR3 is filled in from the germline J gene. The chain recombines TRBV5 with TRBJ2-3, with TRBD2 identical over 8 bases. V lost 0 bases, J lost 4 bases, and 6 bases stayed unmatched. Germline-derived CDR1 and CDR2 are LGHNA and YNLKQL (reference sequence). The CDR3 runs to 16 residues. CDR3 sequence reads: CASSQETGGLTETLYF. The part of the CDR3 DNA that was read is TGTGCCAGCAGCCAAGAGACGGGGGGGCTGACAGAAACGCTGTAT.

In regard to this clone: Mouse names are used for the genes. The read terminates 1 residue before the CDR3 end, so the remaining end is supplied by the germline J gene. The chain employs TRBV13-2 and TRBJ2-4; D might be TRBD2 (7 bases). Germline V gene data show CDR1 as NNHNN and CDR2 as SYGAGS (reference sequence). V lost 0 bases and J lost 1, with 9 bases in between. CDR3 size: 15 residues. This CDR3 is CASGDGGARQNTLYF. CDR3 DNA, as far as it was read: TGTGCCAGCGGTGATGGGGGGGCGCGTCAAAACACCTTGTAC.

With regard to this clone: The genes and germline here are from mouse. Read data end 1 residue before the CDR3 end; the end is taken from the germline J gene. Other DNA sequences in this specimen translate into the identical CDR3. The chain is built from TRBV13-3 and TRBJ2-7, with TRBD2 matching over 10 bases. After removal of 0 bases from V and 3 bases from J, the junction contained 3 bases not matched to a gene. This CDR3 is built from 15 residues. Germline V gene sequence: CDR1 NNHDY, CDR2 SYVADS. The covered CDR3 bases are TGTGCCAGCAGTGATGAAACTGGGGGGGACTATGAACAGTAC. Translated: CASSDETGGDYEQY. The whole CDR3 protein is CASSDETGGDYEQYF.

Concerning this clone: Gene names refer to mouse genes. The read stops 1 residue short of the end of the CDR3; the missing end is completed from the germline J gene. The rearrangement links TRBV20 to TRBJ1-6; 9 bases fit TRBD1. TRBJ1-6 is labeled an ORF, and its function is uncertain. CDR1 and CDR2 from the germline V gene are GFQATS and STVNSAI. With V trimmed by 3 bases and J by 8 bases, 2 bases remained unmatched. This CDR3 is 13 amino acids long. The CDR3 reads CGARQGADSPLYF. Partial CDR3 DNA: TGTGGTGCTAGACAGGGGGCTGATTCGCCCCTCTAC.

Comments on this clone: Mouse names are used for the genes. The CDR3 end falls 1 residue outside the read, so it is completed with the germline J gene. This chain connects TRBV20 to TRBJ2-3; D might be TRBD2 (6 bases). Trimming removed 2 bases from V and 0 bases from J, with 9 bases in between. Germline CDR1 GFQATS, CDR2 STVNSAI. CDR3 length equals 14 residues. The CDR3 reads CGARYGGSAETLYF. Partial CDR3 DNA: TGTGGTGCTAGGTATGGGGGTAGTGCAGAAACGCTGTAT.

This clone was detected a few times. Mouse gene names apply. The read ends 1 residue shy of where the CDR3 ends; the end is completed using the germline J gene. The chain has TRBV31 and TRBJ2-1; maybe TRBD2 (7 bases). CDR1 GKSSPN and CDR2 SITVG come from the germline V gene. CDR3 length: 13 amino acids. V dropped 2 bases and J dropped 6 bases, with 11 bases sitting between them. Incomplete CDR3 DNA: TGTGCCTGGAGTAGGGGGGCGCTTGCTGAGCAGTTC. Amino acids: CAWSRGALAEQF. The whole CDR3 sequence is CAWSRGALAEQFF. The whole variable domain, remainder taken from reference TRBV31 and TRBJ2-1, is AQTIHQWPVAEIKAVGSPLSLGCTIKGKSSPNLYWYWQATGGTLQQLFYSITVGQVESVVQLNLSASRPKDDQFILSTEKLLLSHSGFYLCAWSRGALAEQFFGPGTRLTVL.

About this clone itself: Germline and genes: mouse. CDR3 DNA (partial): TGTGCCAGCAGCCAAACAGGGCACAACACAGAAGTCTTC. Its translation is CASSQTGHNTEVF. The whole CDR3 reads CASSQTGHNTEVFF. V usage is TRBV5 and J usage is TRBJ1-1; D is possibly TRBD1 (6 bases). The CDR3 goes on 1 residue after the read ends, and that part is filled in from the germline J gene. V lost 2 bases, J lost 2 bases, and 9 bases lay in between. CDR3 length: 14 residues. Germline CDR1 and CDR2: LGHNA and YNLKQL (reference sequence).

Regarding this clone: Mouse gene names and germline throughout. The CDR3 extends 1 residue past the end of the read, so its final part is completed from the germline J gene. This rearrangement joins TRBV13-2 to TRBJ2-7, with 8 positions matching TRBD2. CDR3 length: 14 residues. CDR1 and CDR2 from the germline V gene are NNHNN and SYGAGS (reference sequence). V shed 4 bases and J 6 bases; nucleotides not matched to a gene: 9. CDR3 in amino acids: CASGLGGRGGEQYF. The sequenced CDR3 bases are TGTGCCAGCGGTCTGGGGGGACGTGGTGGTGAACAGTAC.

Turning to this clone: Mouse names are used for the genes. The read falls 1 residue short of the CDR3 end, and the missing part is taken from the germline J gene. V gene TRBV31 combines with J gene TRBJ2-4, with 12 nucleotides matching TRBD2. J gave up 2 bases and V 2 bases, and 5 bases lay outside the gene matches. The germline CDR1 and CDR2 sequences are GKSSPN and SITVG. The CDR3 totals 16 residues. CDR3 in amino acids: CAWSRGTGGLQNTLYF. The sequenced part of the CDR3 DNA is TGTGCCTGGAGTAGGGGGACTGGGGGGCTTCAAAACACCTTGTAC.

A remark on this clone: Gene and germline names: mouse. The CDR3: CASSPYWGAYEQYF. The DNA read from the CDR3 is TGTGCCAGCAGCCCATACTGGGGGGCCTATGAACAGTAC. The V call is TRBV5, the J call TRBJ2-7, with 9 positions matching TRBD2. The DNA ends 1 residue before the CDR3 does, and the rest of the CDR3 is filled in from the germline J gene. Germline CDR1 LGHNA, CDR2 YNLKQL (reference sequence). V gave up 4 bases and J gave up 2 bases; unmatched junction bases: 3. The length of the CDR3 is 14 residues.

A remark on this clone: These gene names are mouse names. The read ends 1 residue early relative to the CDR3; the germline J gene fills the gap. The chain is built from TRBV5 and TRBJ2-1; TRBD1 matches 7 bases. This CDR3 has 12 residues. Looked up from germline, CDR1 is LGHNA and CDR2 is YNLKQL (reference sequence). The junction had 5 bases not matched to a gene; V was cut back by 10 bases and J by 5 bases. The CDR3 reads CATRDSNAEQFF. Incomplete CDR3 DNA: TGTGCCACCCGGGACAGCAATGCTGAGCAGTTC.

This clone appeared a few times. The gene names here belong to mouse. Coverage ceases 1 residue before the CDR3 finishes, and the germline J gene fills in the end. The V and J genes are TRBV29 and TRBJ2-7; either TRBD1 or TRBD2 may supply D (5 bases each). The CDR3 loop spans 13 amino acids. Germline values: CDR1 MSHET, CDR2 SYDVDS. V gave up 2 bases and J gave up 0 bases, with 5 bases separating them. This CDR3 is CASSLGGSYEQYF. The CDR3 DNA, read in part, is TGTGCTAGCAGTTTAGGGGGCTCCTATGAACAGTAC.

This clone was seen a handful of times. The gene names given are mouse names. Read sequence stops 1 residue before the CDR3 end, and the germline J gene provides the missing end. This chain joins TRBV2 and TRBJ1-2, with D maybe TRBD1 (5 bases). The V end lost 2 bases, the J end lost 4 bases, and 8 bases lay between the germline ends. Germline loops: CDR1 LGHNA, CDR2 YSYQKL. This CDR3 is built from 13 residues. CDR3 bases read: TGTGCCAGCAGCCAACAGGGTTCCTCCGACTACACC. This codes for CASSQQGSSDYT. The entire CDR3 is CASSQQGSSDYTF.

Regarding this clone: Genes and germline are mouse. The CDR3 bases that were read are TGTGCCAGCAGCCAAGATGGGGGGAACCAAGACACCCAGTAC. It specifies CASSQDGGNQDTQY. In full, the CDR3 reads CASSQDGGNQDTQYF. The rearrangement uses TRBV5 and TRBJ2-5; TRBD2 agrees at 7 bases. The CDR3 end lies 1 residue beyond the end of the read and is filled in from the germline J gene. V was clipped by 0 bases and J by 0 bases; unmatched bases: 0. Germline CDR1 and CDR2: LGHNA and YNLKQL (reference sequence). This CDR3 is 15 amino acids long.

About this clone itself: Gene names are mouse gene names. The CDR3 end falls 1 residue outside the read, so it is completed with the germline J gene. The chain links TRBV5 to TRBJ2-3; D uncertain. The CDR3 totals 14 residues. The ends were cut back, 4 bases at V and 0 bases at J, with 8 bases in the middle. The germline V gene has CDR1 LGHNA and CDR2 YNLKQL (reference sequence). The part of the CDR3 DNA that was read is TGTGCCAGCAGCCCAGGACCTAGTGCAGAAACGCTGTAT. This translates into CASSPGPSAETLY. The CDR3, in full, reads CASSPGPSAETLYF.

The table lists this clone with a count of one. The gene names given are mouse names. The read terminates 1 residue before the CDR3 end, so the remaining end is supplied by the germline J gene. This chain connects TRBV13-2 to TRBJ2-5; 7 nucleotides match TRBD2. Germline CDR1 NNHNN, CDR2 SYGAGS (reference sequence). The trim removed 4 bases at V and 3 bases at J, leaving 2 bases unmatched. The CDR3 covers 13 residues. CDR3 amino acids: CASGPTGQDTQYF. The covered CDR3 bases are TGTGCCAGCGGTCCGACTGGGCAAGACACCCAGTAC.

Note on this clone: Gene labels here are mouse ones. The read is 1 residue too short to cover the CDR3 end, so that end is filled in from the germline J gene. This sequence joins TRBV19 and TRBJ1-1; D is unresolved. This CDR3 region has 13 residues. V shed 1 base and J shed 1 base, with 5 bases lying between them. CDR1 and CDR2 (germline): FNHDT, SITEND (reference sequence). The covered CDR3 bases are TGTGCCAGCAGTATAAAGGGGAACACAGAAGTCTTC. It translates to CASSIKGNTEVF. The complete CDR3 protein is CASSIKGNTEVFF.

A note on this clone: Any gene name here is a mouse gene name. From the germline J gene comes the end of the CDR3, since the read stops 1 residue before it. The V and J genes are TRBV17 and TRBJ1-5; 11 bases line up with TRBD1. Germline V lookup: CDR1 MNHDT, CDR2 YYDKIL. V dropped 3 bases and J dropped 3; count of bases not matched to a gene: 1. The CDR3 sequence is 15 residues long. The CDR3: CASSRGTGGNQAPLF. The sequenced CDR3 bases are TGTGCTAGCAGTAGGGGGACAGGGGGCAACCAGGCTCCGCTT.

Worth noting for this clone: Gene names are the mouse ones. The read stops 1 residue short of the end of the CDR3; the missing end is completed from the germline J gene. The V call is TRBV13-3, the J call TRBJ1-5; 11 bases are shared with TRBD1. The V and J ends lost 5 bases and 2 bases, in that order; junction bases with no gene match: 3. Per the germline V gene, CDR1 is NNHDY and CDR2 is SYVADS. The length of the CDR3 is 15 residues. The sequenced part of the CDR3 DNA is TGTGCCAGCAGCCGGGACAGGGGGGACAACCAGGCTCCGCTT. As protein: CASSRDRGDNQAPL. The CDR3, in full, reads CASSRDRGDNQAPLF.

Points on this clone: Gene names denote mouse genes. The chain's CDR3 is CASSREYWGGAGEQYF. The sequenced part of the CDR3 DNA is TGTGCTAGCAGTAGAGAGTACTGGGGGGGCGCGGGGGAACAGTAC. This rearrangement joins TRBV17 to TRBJ2-7; 11 bases are a match to TRBD2. The CDR3 end falls 1 residue outside the read, so it is completed with the germline J gene. After removal of 0 bases from V and 7 bases from J, the junction contained 8 bases not matched to a gene. Per germline, CDR1 MNHDT and CDR2 YYDKIL. This CDR3 spans 16 amino acids.

Concerning this clone itself: Gene names refer to mouse genes. With the read ending 1 residue before the CDR3 end, the germline J gene is used to fill in that end. This chain links TRBV13-1 with TRBJ1-2; 7 positions match TRBD1. Trimming removed 4 bases from V and 0 bases from J; junction bases left unmatched: 3. This CDR3 spans 14 amino acids. CDR1 is NSHNY and CDR2 is SYGAGN in the germline V gene. Partial CDR3 DNA: TGTGCCAGCAGTCCCGGGACAGCAAACTCCGACTACACC. Amino acids: CASSPGTANSDYT. The entire CDR3 is CASSPGTANSDYTF.

Turning to this clone: Gene names and germline refer to mouse. The read falls 1 residue short of the CDR3 end, and the missing part is taken from the germline J gene. This rearrangement joins TRBV29 to TRBJ2-3; 12 nucleotides match TRBD2. The CDR3 has 13 amino acids. The germline V gene has CDR1 MSHET and CDR2 SYDVDS. The V segment lost 4 bases and the J segment 10 bases; nucleotides outside the gene matches: 3. The CDR3 bases that were read are TGTGCTAGCAGTTCGACTGGGGGGGCGCCGCTGTAT. Translation gives CASSSTGGAPLY. The full CDR3 sequence reads CASSSTGGAPLYF. Full variable domain (remainder filled in from reference TRBV29 and TRBJ2-3): DMKVTQMPRYLIKRMGENVLLECGQDMSHETMYWYRQDPGLGLQLIYISYDVDSNSEGDIPKGYRVSRKKREHFSLILDSAKTNQTSVYFCASSSTGGAPLYFGSGTRLTVL.

This clone was detected a few times. The gene symbols are mouse symbols. The observed sequence ends 1 residue before the CDR3 terminus, with the missing tail filled in from the germline J gene. The genes are TRBV31 and TRBJ2-7, with TRBD2 matching 11 bases. CDR1 is GKSSPN, CDR2 SITVG, per germline. The J segment lost 6 bases and the V segment lost 1 base, leaving 5 bases of the junction unmatched. CDR3 length: 14 amino acids. CDR3 sequence: CAWSHQLGGREQYF. CDR3 DNA (partial): TGTGCCTGGAGTCATCAACTGGGGGGGCGTGAACAGTAC.

For this clone: Genes and germline are mouse. The observed sequence ends 1 residue before the CDR3 terminus, with the missing tail filled in from the germline J gene. The rearrangement links TRBV29 to TRBJ2-2; TRBD1 agrees at 10 bases. The CDR3 extends over 16 amino acids. Germline assignment: CDR1 MSHET and CDR2 SYDVDS. Germline trimming cut 2 bases from V and 1 base from J; bases unmatched to any gene: 1. The CDR3 loop reads CASSLDRGQNTGQLYF. CDR3 DNA, as far as it was read: TGTGCTAGCAGTTTAGACAGGGGGCAAAACACCGGGCAGCTCTAC.

As for this clone: Gene names follow the mouse nomenclature. The sequenced fragment ends 1 residue before the CDR3 boundary, so the rest is inferred from the germline J gene. The chain recombines TRBV13-1 with TRBJ2-7; 7 positions agree with TRBD2. J gave up 3 bases and V 2 bases, and 2 bases lay outside the gene matches. The CDR3 runs 13 residues. Germline V lookup: CDR1 NSHNY, CDR2 SYGAGN. The CDR3 is CASSEGGIYEQYF. The CDR3 bases that were read are TGTGCCAGCAGTGAGGGGGGGATCTATGAACAGTAC.

As for this clone: The junction does not match germline at one end; this may be a read error. Gene names denote mouse genes. The DNA ends 1 residue before the CDR3 does, and the rest of the CDR3 is filled in from the germline J gene. Within the sample, other DNA sequences also encode this same CDR3. The V and J genes are TRBV20 and TRBJ1-4; D is possibly TRBD1 (6 bases). The CDR3 length is 13 residues. From germline, CDR1 is GFQATS and CDR2 STVNSAI. Partial CDR3 DNA: TGCGGTGCTAGGGGGACAACCAACGAAAGATTATTT. This translates into CGARGTTNERLF. The entire CDR3 sequence reads CGARGTTNERLFF.

On this clone itself: The genes and germline here are from mouse. The CDR3 end is not reached by the read, which stops 1 residue before it; the germline J gene fills it in. V and J are TRBV4 and TRBJ2-5; TRBD1 matches 8 bases. V shed 5 bases, J shed 2 bases, and the junction held 3 bases outside the gene matches. The CDR3 is made up of 14 amino acids. The germline gives CDR1 LGHDT, CDR2 YNNKQL (reference sequence). The CDR3 DNA, read in part, is TGTGCCAGCAGCCGACAGGGGCCCCAAGACACCCAGTAC. Amino acid sequence: CASSRQGPQDTQY. The whole CDR3 reads CASSRQGPQDTQYF.

This clone was seen a single time. Germline and genes here are mouse. The CDR3 end lies 1 residue beyond the end of the read and is filled in from the germline J gene. The chain uses TRBV2 and TRBJ2-5, with unresolved D. The length of the CDR3 is 14 residues. The V and J ends lost 0 bases and 1 base respectively, with 5 bases between them. CDR1 is LGHNA, CDR2 YSYQKL, per germline. The CDR3 sequence: CASSQDSHQDTQYF. Partial CDR3 DNA: TGTGCCAGCAGCCAAGACAGTCACCAAGACACCCAGTAC.

On this clone: Gene names and germline refer to mouse. The read ends 1 residue early relative to the CDR3; the germline J gene fills the gap. The chain combines TRBV20 with TRBJ2-1; 14 bases line up with TRBD2. The germline V gene encodes CDR1 GFQATS and CDR2 STVNSAI. The CDR3 is 15 residues long. J lost 6 bases, V lost 5 bases, and 6 bases had no gene match. CDR3: CGASGTGGARAEQFF. CDR3 bases read: TGTGGTGCTTCCGGGACTGGGGGGGCGCGTGCTGAGCAGTTC.

On this clone itself: The gene names here belong to mouse. The read falls 1 residue short of the CDR3 end, and the missing part is taken from the germline J gene. V is TRBV13-2 and J is TRBJ2-7, with 10 bases identical to TRBD1. Germline-derived CDR1 and CDR2 are NNHNN and SYGAGS (reference sequence). This CDR3 contains 14 residues. With V trimmed by 3 bases and J by 2 bases, 2 bases remained unmatched. The CDR3: CASGGGTGAYEQYF. The CDR3 bases that were read are TGTGCCAGCGGTGGTGGGACAGGGGCCTATGAACAGTAC.

Details on this clone: The gene symbols are mouse symbols. The read terminates 1 residue ahead of where the CDR3 ends, so the germline J gene completes it. The V gene is TRBV13-1, the J gene TRBJ2-3; 13 bases are shared with TRBD2. V was clipped by 5 bases and J by 6 bases; unmatched bases: 0. CDR1 NSHNY and CDR2 SYGAGN come from the germline V gene. The CDR3 has 13 amino acids. CDR3 protein: CASRDWGGETLYF. The CDR3 DNA, read in part, is TGTGCCAGCAGGGACTGGGGGGGCGAAACGCTGTAT.